Listed below are T cell receptor beta chains from one sample, sequenced in a study of OX40 agonist ivuxolimab in advanced cancers. Measured with immunoSEQ multiplex PCR; TCRdb has only the in-frame clones, and not every one. The sample lists roughly 80,000 clones, 70% to 90% seen once, with less than 2.5% in the top ten. Sequences were derived from CD4+ or CD8+ T cells sorted from blood, sampled in a trial of the OX40 agonist ivuxolimab. The source is an adult with an advanced solid tumor such as melanoma, head and neck, liver or kidney cancer. CDR3s include the opening cysteine and the closing phenylalanine or tryptophan. The D gene is left open where the match is weak. Size values are once, few and many counts, or a class for expanded clones, and some rows have none.

J | size | V | D | DNA | CDR3
TRBJ2-3 | . | TRBV7-7 | . | TGTGCCAGCAGCTCCGACCGGACGGAGGGTGATACGCAGTATTTT | CASSSDRTEGDTQYF
TRBJ1-2 | . | TRBV5-1 | . | TGCGCCAGCAGCTTGGGACAGACAAGGGGTTATGGCTACACCTTC | CASSLGQTRGYGYTF
TRBJ1-1 | . | TRBV7-9 | . | TGTGCCAGCAGCTTAGCCGCGAACACTGAAGCTTTCTTT | CASSLAANTEAFF
TRBJ2-3 | . | TRBV4-3 | . | TGCGCCAGCAGCCAAGATATGACCGACGATACGCAGTATTTT | CASSQDMTDDTQYF
TRBJ1-2 | few | TRBV6-1 | TRBD1 | TGTGCCAGCAGTGAAACGACAGGGTACGGCTACACCTTC | CASSETTGYGYTF
TRBJ1-3 | . | TRBV5-6 | . | TGTGCCAGCAGCTTCACCCTTTTCTCTGGAAACACCATATATTTT | CASSFTLFSGNTIYF
TRBJ1-3 | . | TRBV7-6 | . | TGTGCCAGCAGCTTAGCCACGGGGGCGGTTTCCGGAAACACCATATATTTT | CASSLATGAVSGNTIYF
TRBJ2-3 | . | TRBV5-4 | TRBD2 | TGTGCCAGCAGCCGCCCTACTAGCGCCAGGTACACAGATACGCAGTATTTT | CASSRPTSARYTDTQYF
TRBJ2-2 | . | TRBV29-1 | . | TGCAGCGTTGAATCCCCCGGGGAGCTGTTTTTT | CSVESPGELFF
TRBJ2-4 | . | TRBV6-5 | TRBD1 | TGTGCCAGCAGTTCCCCGACAGGGGGCAAAAACATTCAGTACTTC | CASSSPTGGKNIQYF
TRBJ2-6 | . | TRBV7-3 | TRBD1 | TGTGCCAGCAGCTCCGGACAGGACTTCTCTGGGGCCAACGTCCTGACTTTC | CASSSGQDFSGANVLTF
TRBJ2-7 | . | TRBV5-6 | . | TGTGCCAGCAGCTTGGCCTTTCGGGACAGCGGGACCTACGAGCAGTACTTC | CASSLAFRDSGTYEQYF
TRBJ2-5 | . | TRBV21-1 | . | TGTGCCAGCAGCAAAGAGTTGGGACAGGGGAGGGTAGGACTAGCGGCCCAAGAGACCCAGTACTTC | CASSKELGQGRVGLAAQETQYF
TRBJ2-1 | . | TRBV5-4 | . | TGTGCCACATCCGGGACAAGGGTGGAAAATGAGCAGTTCTTC | CATSGTRVENEQFF
TRBJ1-4 | . | TRBV5-1 | TRBD1 | TGCGCCAGCAGCCTGCCCGGGACAGGAATAACTAATGAAAAACTGTTTTTT | CASSLPGTGITNEKLFF
TRBJ2-7 | . | TRBV5-8 | . | TGTGCCAGCAGCTTGGACAGAGCCTACGAGCAGTACTTC | CASSLDRAYEQYF
TRBJ1-2 | many | TRBV30 | . | TGTGCCTGGAGTGTAGGGGGCTATGGCTACACCTTC | CAWSVGGYGYTF
TRBJ1-2 | . | TRBV27 | TRBD1 | TGTGCCAGCAGTTTAAAAGGACAGGACTATGGCTACACCTTC | CASSLKGQDYGYTF
TRBJ2-2 | few | TRBV7-2 | . | TGTGCCAGCAGCTTAGTCCAGGGTTGGGACACCGGGGAGCTGTTTTTT | CASSLVQGWDTGELFF
TRBJ2-1 | . | TRBV10-1 | . | TGCGCCAGCAGTGAGGTGGTCGGCGATGAGCAGTTCTTC | CASSEVVGDEQFF
TRBJ2-7 | . | TRBV27 | TRBD1 | TGTGCCAGCGCAACGACAGGGAGCGACGAGCAGTACTTC | CASATTGSDEQYF
TRBJ1-1 | . | TRBV5-1 | . | TGCGCCAGCAGGAGGGGTGGCACTGAAGCTTTCTTT | CASRRGGTEAFF
TRBJ2-3 | . | TRBV4-3 | . | TGCGCCAGCAGCCTAGCTGATGCTAGCACAGATACGCAGTATTTT | CASSLADASTDTQYF
TRBJ1-6 | . | TRBV4-3 | . | TGCGCCAGCAGCTCAACTGTGGGGTCCTATAATTCACCCCTCCACTTT | CASSSTVGSYNSPLHF
TRBJ2-5 | . | TRBV27 | . | TGTGCCAGCATGGGAGCTAGAGAGACCCAGTACTTC | CASMGARETQYF
TRBJ2-4 | . | TRBV7-2 | . | TGTGCCAGCAGCTTAGCGCGGATGACCAACATTCAGTACTTC | CASSLARMTNIQYF
TRBJ1-1 | . | TRBV10-3 | . | TGTGCCATCAGTGAGTCTGGTCCCACCACTGAAGCTTTCTTT | CAISESGPTTEAFF
TRBJ1-4 | . | TRBV4-1 | . | TGCGCCAGCAGCCAAGATGGGGGGTTTAGTGAAAAACTGTTTTTT | CASSQDGGFSEKLFF
TRBJ1-1 | few | TRBV9 | . | TGTGCCAGCAGCCCCTCAGGGGTGTGGACTGAAGCTTTCTTT | CASSPSGVWTEAFF
TRBJ2-1 | . | TRBV7-9 | TRBD1 | TGTGCCAGCAGCCACGGACAGGCTTCGAATGAGCAGTTCTTC | CASSHGQASNEQFF
TRBJ2-1 | . | TRBV14 | TRBD2 | TGTGCCAGCAGCCGGCTAGCGGGGACCCCCCATGAGCAGTTCTTC | CASSRLAGTPHEQFF
TRBJ1-5 | . | TRBV6-5 | . | TGTGCCAGCACTCGAGGTGGTAATCAGCCCCAGCATTTT | CASTRGGNQPQHF
TRBJ2-6 | few | TRBV7-8 | TRBD1 | TGTGCCAGCAGCTTAGGGGTCACCACCGACAGGGCCACCTCTGGGGCCAACGTCCTGACTTTC | CASSLGVTTDRATSGANVLTF
TRBJ1-4 | . | TRBV6-1 | . | TGTGCCAGCAGTGGAGGGGGGTTTAATGAAAAACTGTTTTTT | CASSGGGFNEKLFF
TRBJ2-7 | . | TRBV7-3 | TRBD1 | TGTGCCAGCAGCTTAGATGGACAGGCCTACGAGCAGTACTTC | CASSLDGQAYEQYF
TRBJ2-7 | once | TRBV27 | TRBD1 | TGTGCCAGCAGGATCGGCCGGGACAGGGTCGAGCAGTACTTC | CASRIGRDRVEQYF
TRBJ1-4 | . | TRBV28 | . | TGTGCCAGCACGGGCCCCACAGGGTTTGAAAAACTGTTTTTT | CASTGPTGFEKLFF
TRBJ2-4 | . | TRBV18 | . | TGTGCCAGCTCACTTCCGTCGCCGAGGGGGTTTCAGTACTTC | CASSLPSPRGFQYF
TRBJ1-1 | . | TRBV11-2 | . | TGTGCCAGCAGCTCGGGACTTGAAGCTTTCTTT | CASSSGLEAFF
TRBJ2-2 | . | TRBV29-1 | . | TGCAGCGTCAGATACACCGGGGAGCTGTTTTTT | CSVRYTGELFF
TRBJ1-1 | . | TRBV9 | . | TGTGCCAGCAGCTCTGGACCGACGAACACTGAAGCTTTCTTT | CASSSGPTNTEAFF
TRBJ1-5 | once | TRBV19 | . | TGTGCCAGCGACCTGGGGGGGCAGCCCCAGCATTTT | CASDLGGQPQHF
TRBJ2-2 | . | TRBV7-3 | . | TGTGCCAGCAGCCGAAGCGGCGGCCACACCGGGGAGCTGTTTTTT | CASSRSGGHTGELFF
TRBJ2-7 | . | TRBV19 | TRBD2 | TGTGCCAGTAGTTCCCCAAGCGGGGGGACTCTCGGCGAGCAGTACTTC | CASSSPSGGTLGEQYF
TRBJ2-5 | . | TRBV30 | TRBD2 | TGTGCCTGGAGCTTAATAGCGGGGTCGTTTGGGACCCAGTACTTC | CAWSLIAGSFGTQYF
TRBJ2-6 | . | TRBV7-2 | . | TGTGCCAGCAGCCTCGGCTGGGCTGGGGCCAACGTCCTGACTTTC | CASSLGWAGANVLTF
TRBJ2-7 | once | TRBV6-5 | TRBD1 | TGTGCCAGCAGCCTACTAGGGGGCTCCGAGCAGTACTTC | CASSLLGGSEQYF
TRBJ2-1 | . | TRBV6-6 | . | TGTGCCAGCAGTTACTCGATAGCTAACAATGAGCAGTTCTTC | CASSYSIANNEQFF
TRBJ2-1 | . | TRBV28 | TRBD2 | TGTGCCAGCAGTGCCGGGACTAGCGTTACTGAGCAGTTCTTC | CASSAGTSVTEQFF
TRBJ2-3 | . | TRBV5-8 | . | TGTGCCAGCAGCTTGGATAGACTAGATCTCAACCCGGACACAGATACGCAGTATTTT | CASSLDRLDLNPDTDTQYF
TRBJ2-5 | few | TRBV11-3 | TRBD1 | TGTGCCAGCAGCTCCGGACAGGGCGCGATGGACCAGTACTTC | CASSSGQGAMDQYF
TRBJ2-3 | . | TRBV14 | TRBD2 | TGTGCCAGCAGCCAATCGGGGGGGACTAATACGCAGTATTTT | CASSQSGGTNTQYF
TRBJ2-2 | . | TRBV6-5 | . | TGTGCCAGCAGTAAAGGACAGATTAACACCGGGGAGCTGTTTTTT | CASSKGQINTGELFF
TRBJ2-3 | . | TRBV11-2 | . | TGTGCCAGCAGCCCAAGCTCATCCACAGATACGCAGTATTTT | CASSPSSSTDTQYF
TRBJ2-1 | few | TRBV7-8 | TRBD2 | TGTGCCAGCAGCTTTGGGTTAGCGGGAGTGGGTGAGCAGTTCTTC | CASSFGLAGVGEQFF
TRBJ2-1 | . | TRBV18 | TRBD2 | TGTGCCAGCTCGCTCGGACTAGGGTACAATGAGCAGTTCTTC | CASSLGLGYNEQFF
TRBJ1-4 | . | TRBV5-4 | TRBD1 | TGTGCCAGCAGCTCTCGGGACAGTAATGAAAAACTGTTTTTT | CASSSRDSNEKLFF